This T cell receptor beta chain emerged from a study of T cells in Graves' hyperthyroidism and ophthalmopathy (dated by TCRdb to about 2019). Some background on the complete study: Peripheral blood was sampled at the time of initial diagnosis, prior to any treatment. According to the paper, TCR Vbeta CDR3 sequencing was carried out on some 130 peripheral blood samples, which came from under 50 ophthalmopathy, under 85 hyperthyroidism and around 17 progressor patients. After blood sampling, hyperthyroidism patients were treated with methimazole at a starting dose of 30 mg daily, and ophthalmopathy patients were treated with high-dose intravenous methylprednisolone. The 90 to 100 discovery patients were randomly divided into training and test sets at a 7:3 ratio. To identify distinguishing TCR V-J signatures, a discovery cohort of about 95 patients was used, comprising some 43 with Graves' ophthalmopathy and some 60 with stable Graves' hyperthyroidism. In addition, the study compared T-cell repertoires in thyroid tissue and in blood from five or six Graves' hyperthyroidism patients. Whether ophthalmopathy could be predicted prospectively was tested in an independent validation cohort made up of 18 hyperthyroidism patients plus 17 patients who later progressed to ophthalmopathy. General findings and caveats noted by the study authors: Ophthalmopathy was separated from stable hyperthyroidism by a 13 V-J signature model, with 85% to 90% sensitivity and just over 81% specificity obtained in cross-validation and 80%/75% obtained in testing. Sample size was not statistically predetermined, and investigators were not blinded to group allocation. In validation, the model predicted progression to ophthalmopathy a median of about 6 months before onset, with approximately 71% sensitivity and 72.22% specificity. Most expanded thyroid clonotypes (frequency above 0.001) were also found in blood, which suggests that blood repertoires may mirror thyroid immune responses.

This clonotype was found a few times. No antigen is known for it. Base qualities are not at hand, and no much larger clone is one base apart. Graves' hyperthyroidism was defined as stable when no progression to ophthalmopathy occurred over 18 months of follow-up. Hyperthyroidism patients were newly diagnosed, had a disease duration of under 2 months, and were aged 18 to 65 years. Patients with uncontrolled infections, other autoimmune diseases, pregnancy or lactation were excluded. Diagnoses were based on clinical symptoms, serum thyroxine and TRAb, thyroid ultrasound and orbital computed tomography. PBMCs were isolated from about 9 ml of fresh peripheral blood by Ficoll-Paque density gradient centrifugation. Total RNA was extracted with Trizol reagent, and quality was checked on an Agilent 2100 Bioanalyzer. The TCR beta CDR3 regions were amplified from the RNA transcripts. A first-round RT-PCR of the TCR CDR3 used the HTBI primer set with the Qiagen OneStep RT-PCR kit. Libraries were constructed in a second round of multiplex PCR, after which size selection and purification were carried out. Libraries were sequenced paired-end with 100 bp reads on an Illumina HiSeq2000. Per the original workflow: SOAPnuke was used to process the raw data, removing reads that contained adapters or uncalled bases, had a mean Phred below 15, or lacked an exact match to the constant primer or identifier. High-quality paired reads were merged using COPE v1.2.5, and each unique nucleotide sequence was defined as a clonotype. Clonotypes were aligned to IMGT TRBV, TRBD and TRBJ reference segments using MiTCR v1.1. Only V-J combinations with frequency above 0.0001, covering about 99% of repertoires, were analysed. The TCS score was defined as F50 (clonal expansion) divided by E x V (chaos), with BLOSUM62-based TCRdist calculated between CDR3 peptides within each V-J. Welch's t-statistics and random forest reduced 500 to 650 V-J features to about 13, which were used in a naive Bayes classifier (R e1071). The similarity between thyroid and blood repertoires was quantified using the Morisita-Horn index. TCRdb ran its own pipeline on the public reads, namely fastp trimming at Q25 and MiXCR clone calling, and kept in-frame beta chains. One record per CDR3 amino acid sequence lists the most common genes and DNA. Clone size and V and J calls follow TCRdb, not the original study. Here the sample has roughly 700,000 distinct CDR3 sequences; approximately 36% occur a single time. The ten largest clones add up to 30% to 40% of the sample.

Trimming at the junction amounts to 3 bases on V and 10 bases on J, and the germline ends lie 9 bases apart. The CDR3, cysteine through phenylalanine, is 11 amino acids long. Here the CDR3 DNA is all that survives: 33 bases in frame from base 1. CDR1 is given as MDHEN and CDR2 as SYDVKM, both from the germline V gene. The receptor was derived from a woman aged 40 to 50 with Graves' hyperthyroidism. The chain is assembled from TRBV28 and TRBJ1-1; the D gene is unclear. The sample consisted of blood. The DNA sequence is given as TGTGCCAGCAGTTTCAGACTGGGAGCTTTCTTT. It translates as CASSFRLGAFF.